This entry lists 21 T cell receptor beta chains sequenced from one sample in a study of human T cells and chemical hapten exposure. The total RNA was obtained from whole blood that was not fractionated. TCRdb reanalysed the 5' RACE reads using MiXCR and keeps one entry per CDR3 protein. The sample contains 130,000 or so distinct CDR3 sequences, 4.1% of which appear only once. The receptors were sampled from a female donor in good health.

This clonotype was counted at least ten times. V usage is TRBV7-9 and J usage is TRBJ2-1; D may be TRBD1 (5 bases). The CDR3 consists of 13 residues. Germline V gives CDR1 SEHNR, CDR2 FQNEAQ (reference sequence). V was shortened by 4 bases and J by 12 bases, with 16 bases between the two germline ends. The CDR3 loop is CASSSHQTGWQFF. CDR3 in DNA: TGTGCCAGCAGCTCACACCAAACAGGTTGGCAGTTCTTC.

Many counts were recorded for this clonotype. The chain has TRBV30 and TRBJ1-3; D is unclear. The length of the CDR3 is 15 residues. CDR1 and CDR2 from the germline V gene are GTSNPN and SVGIG (reference sequence). Trimming removed 7 bases at V and 1 base at J, with 17 bases between. The CDR3 sequence is CAFLFPGSSGNTIYF. The DNA for the CDR3 is TGTGCCTTCCTATTCCCCGGGTCTTCTGGAAACACCATATATTTT.

This clonotype was detected many times. The junction departs from germline at one end; a sequencing error may be responsible. In DNA, the CDR3 is TGTGCCAGCAGTAACTCCGGGACTATCGTTTTGTTC. Translated: CASSNSGTIVLF. The rearrangement joins TRBV2 to TRBJ2-4, with TRBD2 identical over 7 bases. CDR1 and CDR2 from the germline V gene are SNHLY and FYNNEI. This CDR3 has 12 residues.

Concerning this clonotype itself: This may arise from a read error, as a much more abundant clone is one base away. This chain connects TRBV3-1 to TRBJ1-2; the match to TRBD1 covers 9 bases. Unmatched junction bases numbered 8, after V lost 4 bases and J lost 8 bases. The CDR3 has 14 amino acids. The germline gives CDR1 LGHDT, CDR2 YNNKEL (reference sequence). This CDR3 is CASSRITGGDGYTF. Written as DNA, the CDR3 is TGTGCCAGCAGCCGGATTACAGGGGGCGACGGCTACACCTTC.

Details on this clonotype: An end of the junction differs from the germline gene, which may be a read error. The V and J genes are TRBV11-2 and TRBJ2-5, with 7 bases lining up with TRBD1. Germline CDR1 SGHAT, CDR2 FQNNGV. The CDR3 extends over 13 amino acids. The CDR3 protein is CASSEQGREAQYF. DNA of the CDR3: TGTGCCAGCAGCGAACAGGGGAGAGAGGCCCAGTACTTC.

This clonotype was recorded at least ten times. This chain joins TRBV2 and TRBJ2-2; possibly TRBD1 for D (6 bases). The CDR3 length is 14 residues. Trimming removed 7 bases at V and 2 bases at J, with 11 bases between. In germline, CDR1 is SNHLY, CDR2 FYNNEI. This CDR3 is CASTLGANTGELFF. The CDR3 coding sequence is TGTGCCAGCACCCTGGGGGCTAACACCGGGGAGCTGTTTTTT. The full variable domain, rest sourced from reference TRBV2 and TRBJ2-2, is EPEVTQTPSHQVTQMGQEVILRCVPISNHLYFYWYRQILGQKVEFLVSFYNNEISEKSEIFDDQFSVERPDGSNFTLKIRSTKLEDSAMYFCASTLGANTGELFFGEGSRLTVL.

This clonotype occurred many times. V and J are TRBV6-2 or TRBV6-3 and TRBJ2-2; D unclear. The ends were cut back, 2 bases at V and 7 bases at J, with 5 bases in the middle. The germline CDR1 and CDR2 sequences are MNHEY and SVGEGT. The CDR3 spans 12 residues. The CDR3 nucleotides are TGTGCCAGCAGTTACGGTATCGGGGAGCTGTTTTTT. Residues: CASSYGIGELFF.

This clonotype was recorded at least ten times. This chain joins TRBV29-1 and TRBJ2-2; 10 nucleotides match TRBD2. CDR3 length: 17 amino acids. Per the germline V gene, CDR1 is SQVTM and CDR2 is ANQGSEA. With 7 bases clipped from V and 4 bases from J, the junction kept 15 bases outside the gene matches. The CDR3 is CSARGASGGAGTGELFF. The CDR3 nucleotides read TGCAGCGCCCGAGGGGCGAGCGGGGGGGCCGGCACCGGGGAGCTGTTTTTT.

This clonotype is a singleton in its sample. A read error may account for a junction end that differs from germline. The chain is built from TRBV5-1 and TRBJ1-5; 8 bases map to TRBD1. Germline V gene lookup returns CDR1 SGHRS and CDR2 YFSETQ. This CDR3 spans 15 amino acids. CDR3 DNA: TGCGCCAGCAGCTGGACAGGGCTTAGCGATCAGCCCCAGCATTTT. It specifies CASSWTGLSDQPQHF.

This clonotype was seen ten or more times. The genes are TRBV7-9 and TRBJ1-2, with 7 bases that match TRBD1. V dropped 5 bases and J dropped 5; count of bases not matched to a gene: 11. Germline V lookup: CDR1 SEHNR, CDR2 FQNEAQ (reference sequence). The CDR3 runs to 15 residues. For the CDR3, the DNA is TGTGCCAGCAGCGAAATGGGACAGAACCTTTATGGCTACACCTTC. This gives the protein CASSEMGQNLYGYTF.

This clonotype was seen ten or more times. This rearrangement joins TRBV6-2 or TRBV6-3 to TRBJ2-3, with a tentative D call TRBD1 (6 bases). CDR3 size: 15 residues. Trimming took off 6 bases at V and 1 base at J, with 14 bases between the two ends. Germline V gene data show CDR1 as MNHEY and CDR2 as SVGEGT. The CDR3 DNA is TGTGCCAGCAGCCGTACAGGGATCCGCACAGATACGCAGTATTTT. It translates to CASSRTGIRTDTQYF.

The V gene is TRBV6-2 or TRBV6-3, the J gene TRBJ2-7, with D uncertain. From germline, CDR1 is MNHEY and CDR2 SVGEGT. The CDR3 is 15 residues long. V was shortened by 2 bases and J by 1 base, with 12 bases between the two germline ends. CDR3 DNA: TGTGCCAGCAGTTACAACGGCTCGCGTTCCTACGAGCAGTACTTC. Residues: CASSYNGSRSYEQYF.

This clonotype showed up many times. This chain connects TRBV9 to TRBJ1-3, with TRBD1 as a possible D gene (5 bases). Germline CDR1 SGDLS, CDR2 YYNGEE. The CDR3 is made up of 14 amino acids. The V end lost 0 bases, the J end lost 3 bases, and 7 bases lay between the germline ends. The CDR3 sequence is CASSVGDGGNTIYF. The CDR3 DNA is TGTGCCAGCAGCGTAGGGGACGGTGGAAACACCATATATTTT. Complete variable domain (other parts from reference TRBV9 and TRBJ1-3): DSGVTQTPKHLITATGQRVTLRCSPRSGDLSVYWYQQSLDQGLQFLIQYYNGEERAKGNILERFSAQQFPDLHSELNLSSLELGDSALYFCASSVGDGGNTIYFGEGSWLTVV.

The chain employs TRBV6-1 and TRBJ1-5; D remains unclear. Per germline, CDR1 MNHNS and CDR2 SASEGT. The CDR3 is made up of 13 amino acids. The V and J ends lost 4 bases and 4 bases respectively, with 8 bases between them. CDR3 nucleotides: TGTGCCAGCAGTGCACAGATTAATCAGCCCCAGCATTTT. It is translated as CASSAQINQPQHF.

The chain employs TRBV5-1 and TRBJ1-2; TRBD1 matches 8 bases. The junction had 15 bases not matched to a gene; V was cut back by 4 bases and J by 1 base. Germline assignment: CDR1 SGHRS and CDR2 YFSETQ. CDR3 length: 18 amino acids. CDR3 loop: CASSPTGGTGYDNYGYTF. The CDR3 region has the DNA TGCGCCAGCAGCCCCACCGGGGGGACAGGATATGATAACTATGGCTACACCTTC.

The chain employs TRBV7-2 and TRBJ1-6; 9 bases are shared with TRBD1. CDR1 and CDR2 from the germline V gene are SGHTA and FQGNSA. J gave up 8 bases and V 5 bases, and 4 bases lay outside the gene matches. The CDR3 runs to 14 residues. The CDR3 is CASSTRTGDSPLHF. CDR3 DNA: TGTGCCAGCAGCACCAGGACAGGGGATTCACCCCTCCACTTT.

The chain recombines TRBV12-3 or TRBV12-4 with TRBJ2-7, with D unclear. This CDR3 region has 14 residues. V was clipped by 6 bases and J by 6 bases, with 18 bases between them. In DNA, the CDR3 is TGTGCCAGCAGCCGCGGACCTACACTGGGCGAGCAGTACTTC. Translation: CASSRGPTLGEQYF.

This clonotype was observed many times. The rearrangement uses TRBV2 and TRBJ2-2; 9 nucleotides align to TRBD1. The CDR3 is 14 residues long. Trimming at V came to 11 bases and at J to 3 bases, leaving 7 bases not matched to a gene. In germline, CDR1 is SNHLY, CDR2 FYNNEI. CDR3: CAGRQGVDTGELFF. The DNA for the CDR3 is TGTGCCGGCCGACAGGGGGTTGACACCGGGGAGCTGTTTTTT. Supplemented by reference TRBV2 and TRBJ2-2, the full variable domain reads EPEVTQTPSHQVTQMGQEVILRCVPISNHLYFYWYRQILGQKVEFLVSFYNNEISEKSEIFDDQFSVERPDGSNFTLKIRSTKLEDSAMYFCAGRQGVDTGELFFGEGSRLTVL.

At least ten counts were recorded for this clonotype. DNA of the CDR3: TGCAGTGCTAGTCTAGCGGGGGGGCCCTACGAGCAGTACTTC. As protein: CSASLAGGPYEQYF. The rearrangement links TRBV20-1 to TRBJ2-7; TRBD2 matches 12 bases. Germline lookup yields CDR1 DFQATT and CDR2 SNEGSKA (reference sequence). V was pared by 3 bases and J by 2 bases, with 2 bases of the junction left unmatched. The CDR3 has 14 residues.

This clonotype was seen repeatedly, ten times or more. The rearrangement joins TRBV6-5 to TRBJ1-1, with a weak D call TRBD1 (5 bases). Germline CDR1 and CDR2: MNHEY and SVGAGI. Trimming shortened V by 8 bases and J by 0 bases, and 16 bases separated the two germline ends. This CDR3 spans 15 amino acids. CDR3 DNA: TGTGCCAGCCGAGCTCAGGGTTCGATGAACACTGAAGCTTTCTTT. Amino acids: CASRAQGSMNTEAFF.

This clonotype was counted many times. CDR3 sequence reads: CASKGNLDAGADEQYF. CDR3 nucleotide sequence: TGTGCCAGCAAGGGAAACCTAGATGCGGGGGCTGACGAGCAGTACTTC. The chain carries TRBV6-2 or TRBV6-3 and TRBJ2-7, with D perhaps matching TRBD2 (7 bases). The CDR3 is 16 amino acids. Germline V gene sequence: CDR1 MNHEY, CDR2 SVGEGT. V lost 7 bases, J lost 5 bases, and 24 bases lay in between.